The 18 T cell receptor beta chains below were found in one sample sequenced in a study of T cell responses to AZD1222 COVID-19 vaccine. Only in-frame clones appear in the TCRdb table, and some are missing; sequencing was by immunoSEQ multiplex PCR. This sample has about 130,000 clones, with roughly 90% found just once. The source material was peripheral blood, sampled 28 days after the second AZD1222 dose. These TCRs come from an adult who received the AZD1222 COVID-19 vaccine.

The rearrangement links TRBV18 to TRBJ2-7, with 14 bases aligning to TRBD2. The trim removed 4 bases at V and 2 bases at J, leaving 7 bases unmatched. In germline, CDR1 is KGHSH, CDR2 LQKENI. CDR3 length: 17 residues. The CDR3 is CASSLGTSGSSPYEQYF. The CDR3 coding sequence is TGTGCCAGCTCACTAGGGACTAGCGGGAGTTCCCCCTACGAGCAGTACTTC.

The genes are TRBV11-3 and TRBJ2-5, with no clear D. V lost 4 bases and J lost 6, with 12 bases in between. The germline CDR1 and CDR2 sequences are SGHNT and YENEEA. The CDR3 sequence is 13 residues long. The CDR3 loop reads CASSSSASKTQYF. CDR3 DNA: TGTGCCAGCAGCTCCAGCGCATCGAAGACCCAGTACTTC.

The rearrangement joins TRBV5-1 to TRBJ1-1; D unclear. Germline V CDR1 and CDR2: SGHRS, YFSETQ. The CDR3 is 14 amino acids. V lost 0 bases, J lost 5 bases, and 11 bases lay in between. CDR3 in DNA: TGCGCCAGCAGCTTGGGGCCCCTAGGGACTGAAGCTTTCTTT. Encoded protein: CASSLGPLGTEAFF.

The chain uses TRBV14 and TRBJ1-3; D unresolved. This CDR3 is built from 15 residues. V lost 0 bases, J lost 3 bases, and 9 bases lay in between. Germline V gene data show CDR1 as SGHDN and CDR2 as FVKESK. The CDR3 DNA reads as TGTGCCAGCAGCCAAGATCAATTAGGTGGAAACACCATATATTTT. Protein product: CASSQDQLGGNTIYF.

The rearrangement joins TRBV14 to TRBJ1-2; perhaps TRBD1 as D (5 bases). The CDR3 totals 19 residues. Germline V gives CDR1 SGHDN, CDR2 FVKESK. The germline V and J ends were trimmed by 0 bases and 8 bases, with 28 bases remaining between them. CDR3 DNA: TGTGCCAGCAGCCAAGATCTTTTTAGCGACAGCCTCTTGAGAATCGGCTACACCTTC. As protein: CASSQDLFSDSLLRIGYTF. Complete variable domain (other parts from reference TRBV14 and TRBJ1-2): EAGVTQFPSHSVIEKGQTVTLRCDPISGHDNLYWYRRVMGKEIKFLLHFVKESKQDESGMPNNRFLAERTGGTYSTLKVQPAELEDSGVYFCASSQDLFSDSLLRIGYTFGSGTRLTVV.

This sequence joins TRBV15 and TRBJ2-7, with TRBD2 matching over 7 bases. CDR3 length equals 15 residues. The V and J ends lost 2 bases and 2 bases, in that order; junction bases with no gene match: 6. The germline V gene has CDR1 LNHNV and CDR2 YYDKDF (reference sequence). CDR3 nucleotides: TGTGCCACCAGCAGATCGAGGGAGGGGCCCTACGAGCAGTACTTC. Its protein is CATSRSREGPYEQYF.

CDR3 bases: TGTGCCAGCACCATACCCCCGCTCGGGGCCCCTCGGGACACTGAAGCTTTCTTT. Protein sequence: CASTIPPLGAPRDTEAFF. This sequence joins TRBV7-9 and TRBJ1-1; D possibly corresponds to TRBD1 (5 bases). CDR1 is SEHNR, CDR2 FQNEAQ, per germline (reference sequence). This CDR3 region has 18 residues. Trimming stripped 7 bases from V and 3 bases from J, with 27 bases between.

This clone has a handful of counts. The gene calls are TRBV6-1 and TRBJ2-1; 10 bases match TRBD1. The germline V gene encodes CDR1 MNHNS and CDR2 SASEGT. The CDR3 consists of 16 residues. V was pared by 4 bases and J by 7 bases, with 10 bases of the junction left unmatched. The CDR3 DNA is TGTGCCAGCAGTGCCCTACCGGGACAGGGGAAAAATGAGCAGTTCTTC. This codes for CASSALPGQGKNEQFF.

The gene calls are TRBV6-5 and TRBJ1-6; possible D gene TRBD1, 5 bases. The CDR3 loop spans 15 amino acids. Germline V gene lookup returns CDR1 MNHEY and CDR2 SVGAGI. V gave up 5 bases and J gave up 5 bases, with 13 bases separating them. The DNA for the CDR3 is TGTGCCAGCAGTAAGTGGGACGTCGATAATTCACCCCTCCACTTT. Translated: CASSKWDVDNSPLHF.

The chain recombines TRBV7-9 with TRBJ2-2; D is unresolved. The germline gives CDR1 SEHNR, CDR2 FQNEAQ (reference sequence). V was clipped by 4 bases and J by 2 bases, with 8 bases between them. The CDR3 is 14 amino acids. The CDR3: CASSWVINTGELFF. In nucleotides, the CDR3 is TGTGCCAGCAGCTGGGTAATTAACACCGGGGAGCTGTTTTTT.

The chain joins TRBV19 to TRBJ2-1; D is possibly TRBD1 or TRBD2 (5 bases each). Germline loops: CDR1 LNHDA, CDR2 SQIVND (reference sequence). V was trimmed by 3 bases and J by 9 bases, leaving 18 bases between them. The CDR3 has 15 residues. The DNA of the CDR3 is TGTGCCAGTAGTATTGGGGGTCGTACGCCTGGTGAGCAGTTCTTC. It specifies CASSIGGRTPGEQFF.

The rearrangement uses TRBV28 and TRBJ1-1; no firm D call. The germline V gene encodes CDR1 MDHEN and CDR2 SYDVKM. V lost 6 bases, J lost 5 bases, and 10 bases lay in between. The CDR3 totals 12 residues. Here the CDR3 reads CASRRPRTEAFF. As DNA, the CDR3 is TGTGCCAGCAGACGCCCCCGGACTGAAGCTTTCTTT. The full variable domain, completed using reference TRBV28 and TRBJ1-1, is DVKVTQSSRYLVKRTGEKVFLECVQDMDHENMFWYRQDPGLGLRLIYFSYDVKMKEKGDIPEGYSVSREKKERFSLILESASTNQTSMYLCASRRPRTEAFFGQGTRLTVV.

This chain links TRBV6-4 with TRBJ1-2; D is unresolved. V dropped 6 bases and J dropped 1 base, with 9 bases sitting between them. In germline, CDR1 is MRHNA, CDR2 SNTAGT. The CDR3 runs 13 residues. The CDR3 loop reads CASSEGINYGYTF. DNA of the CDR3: TGTGCCAGCAGCGAAGGGATTAACTATGGCTACACCTTC.

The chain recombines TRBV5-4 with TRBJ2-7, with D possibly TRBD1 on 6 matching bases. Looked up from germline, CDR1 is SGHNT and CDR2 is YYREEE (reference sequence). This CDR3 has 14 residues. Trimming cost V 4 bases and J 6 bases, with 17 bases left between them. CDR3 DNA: TGTGCCAGCAGCCCTACTGGCCAGGGGAGCGAGCAGTACTTC. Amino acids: CASSPTGQGSEQYF.

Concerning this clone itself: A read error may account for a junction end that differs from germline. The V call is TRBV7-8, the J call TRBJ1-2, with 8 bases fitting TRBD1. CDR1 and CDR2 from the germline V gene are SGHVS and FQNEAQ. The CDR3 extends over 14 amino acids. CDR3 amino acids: CASSVAGGHYGYTF. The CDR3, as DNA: TGTGCCAGCAGCGTAGCAGGGGGCCACTATGGCTACACCTTC.

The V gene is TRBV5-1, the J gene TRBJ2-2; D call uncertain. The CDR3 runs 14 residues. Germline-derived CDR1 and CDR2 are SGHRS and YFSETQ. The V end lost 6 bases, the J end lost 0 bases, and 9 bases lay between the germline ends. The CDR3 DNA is TGCGCCAGCAAGCGCGACGCGAACACCGGGGAGCTGTTTTTT. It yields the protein CASKRDANTGELFF.

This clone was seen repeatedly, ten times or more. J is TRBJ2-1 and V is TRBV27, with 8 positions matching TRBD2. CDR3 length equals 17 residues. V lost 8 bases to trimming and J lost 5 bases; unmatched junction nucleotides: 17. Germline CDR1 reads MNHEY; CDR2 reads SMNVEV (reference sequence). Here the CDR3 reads CASQSPSSGRGNNEQFF. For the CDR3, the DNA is TGTGCCAGCCAAAGCCCCTCAAGCGGGAGAGGGAACAATGAGCAGTTCTTC.

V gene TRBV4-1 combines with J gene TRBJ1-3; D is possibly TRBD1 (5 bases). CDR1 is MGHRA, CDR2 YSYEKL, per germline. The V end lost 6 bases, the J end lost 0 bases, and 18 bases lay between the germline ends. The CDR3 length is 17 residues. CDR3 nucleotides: TGCGCCAGCAGGGACACGCCAGGCCAATCCTCTGGAAACACCATATATTTT. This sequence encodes CASRDTPGQSSGNTIYF.